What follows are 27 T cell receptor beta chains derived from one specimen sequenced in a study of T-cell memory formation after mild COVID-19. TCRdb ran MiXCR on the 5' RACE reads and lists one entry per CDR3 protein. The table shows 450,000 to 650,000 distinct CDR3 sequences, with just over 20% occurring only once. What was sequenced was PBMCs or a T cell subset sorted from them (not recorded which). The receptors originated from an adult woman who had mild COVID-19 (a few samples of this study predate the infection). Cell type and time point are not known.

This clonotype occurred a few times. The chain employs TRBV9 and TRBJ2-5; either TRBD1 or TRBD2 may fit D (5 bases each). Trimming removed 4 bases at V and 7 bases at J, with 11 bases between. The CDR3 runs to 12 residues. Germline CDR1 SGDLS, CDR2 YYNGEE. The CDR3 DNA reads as TGTGCCAGCAGCCCTTCGAGGGGGACCCAGTACTTC. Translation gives CASSPSRGTQYF.

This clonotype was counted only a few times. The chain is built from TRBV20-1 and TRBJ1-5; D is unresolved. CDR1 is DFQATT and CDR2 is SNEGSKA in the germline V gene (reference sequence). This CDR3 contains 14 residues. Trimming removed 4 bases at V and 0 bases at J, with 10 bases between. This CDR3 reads CSATYGNSNQPQHF. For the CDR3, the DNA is TGCAGTGCTACGTACGGAAATAGCAATCAGCCCCAGCATTTT.

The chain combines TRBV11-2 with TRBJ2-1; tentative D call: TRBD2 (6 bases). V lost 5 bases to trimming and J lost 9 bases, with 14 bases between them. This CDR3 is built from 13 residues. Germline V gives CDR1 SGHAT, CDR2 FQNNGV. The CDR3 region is CASSPRRGSEQFF. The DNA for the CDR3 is TGTGCCAGCAGCCCTCGTCGGGGGAGTGAGCAGTTCTTC.

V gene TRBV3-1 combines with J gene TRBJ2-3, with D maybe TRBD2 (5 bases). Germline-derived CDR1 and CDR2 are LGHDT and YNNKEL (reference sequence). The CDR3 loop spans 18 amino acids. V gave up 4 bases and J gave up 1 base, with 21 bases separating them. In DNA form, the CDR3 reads TGTGCCAGCAGCCTCCAACGGGCCGAAGAAGCGGGCACAGATACGCAGTATTTT. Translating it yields CASSLQRAEEAGTDTQYF.

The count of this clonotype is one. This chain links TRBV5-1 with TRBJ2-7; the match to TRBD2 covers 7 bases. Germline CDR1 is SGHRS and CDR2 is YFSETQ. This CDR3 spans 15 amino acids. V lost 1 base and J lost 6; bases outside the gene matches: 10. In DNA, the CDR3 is TGCGCCAGCAGCTTGTCCCCCTCCGGACTAGGCGAGCAGTACTTC. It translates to CASSLSPSGLGEQYF.

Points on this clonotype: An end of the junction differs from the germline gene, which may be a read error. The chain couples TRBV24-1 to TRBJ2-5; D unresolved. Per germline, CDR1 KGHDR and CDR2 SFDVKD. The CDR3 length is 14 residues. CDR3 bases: TGTGCCAACAGTGACCCAGAATTCCAAGAGACCCAGTACTTC. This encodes CANSDPEFQETQYF.

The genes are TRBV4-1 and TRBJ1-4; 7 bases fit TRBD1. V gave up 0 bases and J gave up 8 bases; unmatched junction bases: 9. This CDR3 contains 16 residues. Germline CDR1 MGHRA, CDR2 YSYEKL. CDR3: CASSQDWRGRGEKLFF. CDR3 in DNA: TGCGCCAGCAGCCAAGATTGGAGGGGGCGAGGAGAAAAACTGTTTTTT.

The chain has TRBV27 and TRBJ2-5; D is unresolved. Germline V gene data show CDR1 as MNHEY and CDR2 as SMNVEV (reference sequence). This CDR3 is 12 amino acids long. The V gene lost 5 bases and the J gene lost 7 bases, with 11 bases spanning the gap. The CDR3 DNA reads TGTGCCAGCAGTGTATGGCGCGGGACCCAGTACTTC. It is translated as CASSVWRGTQYF.

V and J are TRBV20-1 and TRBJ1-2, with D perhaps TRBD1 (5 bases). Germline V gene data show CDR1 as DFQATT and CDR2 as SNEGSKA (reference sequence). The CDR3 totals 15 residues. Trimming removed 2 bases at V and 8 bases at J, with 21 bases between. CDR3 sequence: CSARSPLGPSEGYTF. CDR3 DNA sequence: TGCAGTGCTAGAAGCCCTTTGGGGCCAAGTGAGGGCTACACCTTC.

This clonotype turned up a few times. The CDR3 coding sequence is TGCGCCAGCAGGGAAAAGCGAGCGCGGACTGAGGGCGAAAAACTGTTTTTT. Amino acid sequence: CASREKRARTEGEKLFF. This chain uses TRBV5-1 with TRBJ1-4; D is unresolved. Per germline, CDR1 SGHRS and CDR2 YFSETQ. V was trimmed by 5 bases and J by 8 bases, leaving 25 bases between them. This CDR3 comprises 17 residues.

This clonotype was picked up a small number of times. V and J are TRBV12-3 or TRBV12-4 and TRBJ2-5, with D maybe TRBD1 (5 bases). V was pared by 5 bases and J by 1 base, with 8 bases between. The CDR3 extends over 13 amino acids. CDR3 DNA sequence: TGTGCCAGCAGTCCGGACATCCAAGAGACCCAGTACTTC. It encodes CASSPDIQETQYF.

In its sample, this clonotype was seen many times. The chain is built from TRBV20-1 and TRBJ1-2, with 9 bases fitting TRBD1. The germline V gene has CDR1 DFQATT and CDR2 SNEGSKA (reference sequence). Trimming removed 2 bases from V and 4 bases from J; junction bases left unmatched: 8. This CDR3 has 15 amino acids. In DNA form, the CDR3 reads TGCAGTGCTAGACCCCGACAGGGGGTGGGCTATGGCTACACCTTC. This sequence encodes CSARPRQGVGYGYTF.

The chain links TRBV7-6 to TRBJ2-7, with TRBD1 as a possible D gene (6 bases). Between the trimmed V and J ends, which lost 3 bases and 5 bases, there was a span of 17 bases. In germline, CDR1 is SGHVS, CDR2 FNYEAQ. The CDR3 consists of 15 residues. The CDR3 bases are TGTGCCAGCAGCTTCGGGACACGGCCTACCAACGAGCAGTACTTC. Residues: CASSFGTRPTNEQYF.

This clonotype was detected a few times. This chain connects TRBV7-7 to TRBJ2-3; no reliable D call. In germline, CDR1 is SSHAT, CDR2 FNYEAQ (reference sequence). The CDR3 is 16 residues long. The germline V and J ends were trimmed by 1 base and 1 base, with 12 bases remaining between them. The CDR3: CASSLGWGSGTDTQYF. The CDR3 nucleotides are TGTGCCAGCAGCTTAGGGTGGGGTTCGGGCACAGATACGCAGTATTTT.

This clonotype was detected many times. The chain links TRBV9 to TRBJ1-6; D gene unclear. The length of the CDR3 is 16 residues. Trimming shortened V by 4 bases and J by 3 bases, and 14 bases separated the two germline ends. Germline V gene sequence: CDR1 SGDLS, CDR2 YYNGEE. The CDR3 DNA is TGTGCCAGCAGCCCGAGGGCAGCCGACTATAATTCACCCCTCCACTTT. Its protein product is CASSPRAADYNSPLHF.

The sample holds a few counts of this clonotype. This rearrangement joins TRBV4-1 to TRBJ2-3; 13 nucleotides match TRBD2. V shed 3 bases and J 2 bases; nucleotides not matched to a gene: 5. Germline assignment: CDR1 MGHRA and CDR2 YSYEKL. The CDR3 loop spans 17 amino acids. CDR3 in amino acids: CASSHGLAGDLTDTQYF. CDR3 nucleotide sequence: TGCGCCAGCAGCCATGGACTAGCGGGGGATCTCACAGATACGCAGTATTTT.

The CDR3 region is CASSDTSSRQGYFPQETQYF. The DNA of the CDR3 is TGTGCCAGCAGCGACACCTCCTCGCGACAGGGGTATTTTCCACAAGAGACCCAGTACTTC. The chain recombines TRBV7-6 with TRBJ2-5; 8 bases line up with TRBD1. Germline assignment: CDR1 SGHVS and CDR2 FNYEAQ. Trimming removed 5 bases from V and 2 bases from J; junction bases left unmatched: 22. The CDR3 extends over 20 amino acids.

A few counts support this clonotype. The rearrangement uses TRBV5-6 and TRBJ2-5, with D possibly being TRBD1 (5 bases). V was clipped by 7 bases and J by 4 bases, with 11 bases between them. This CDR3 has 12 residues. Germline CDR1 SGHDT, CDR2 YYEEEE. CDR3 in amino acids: CASGRVGETQYF. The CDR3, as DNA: TGTGCCAGCGGCAGGGTTGGAGAGACCCAGTACTTC. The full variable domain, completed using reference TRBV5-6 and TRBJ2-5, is DAGVTQSPTHLIKTRGQQVTLRCSPKSGHDTVSWYQQALGQGPQFIFQYYEEEERQRGNFPDRFSGHQFPNYSSELNVNALLLGDSALYLCASGRVGETQYFGPGTRLLVL.

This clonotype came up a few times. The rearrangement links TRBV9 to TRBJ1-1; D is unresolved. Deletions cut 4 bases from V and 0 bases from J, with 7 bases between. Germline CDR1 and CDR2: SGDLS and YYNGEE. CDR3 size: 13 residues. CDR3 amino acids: CASSMTLNTEAFF. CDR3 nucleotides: TGTGCCAGCAGCATGACCCTGAACACTGAAGCTTTCTTT.

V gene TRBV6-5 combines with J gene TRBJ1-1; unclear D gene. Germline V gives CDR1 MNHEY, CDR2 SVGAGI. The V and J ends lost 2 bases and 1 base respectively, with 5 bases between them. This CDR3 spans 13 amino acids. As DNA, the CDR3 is TGTGCCAGCAGTTACAATCAGAACACTGAAGCTTTCTTT. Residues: CASSYNQNTEAFF.

The CDR3 reads CASSQAPGGPGSSYEQYF. The CDR3 region has the DNA TGCGCCAGCAGCCAAGCTCCCGGGGGTCCTGGATCCTCCTACGAGCAGTACTTC. The chain is built from TRBV4-1 and TRBJ2-7; D might be TRBD2 (6 bases). CDR3 length: 18 amino acids. Looked up from germline, CDR1 is MGHRA and CDR2 is YSYEKL. Deletions cut 1 base from V and 0 bases from J, with 19 bases between.

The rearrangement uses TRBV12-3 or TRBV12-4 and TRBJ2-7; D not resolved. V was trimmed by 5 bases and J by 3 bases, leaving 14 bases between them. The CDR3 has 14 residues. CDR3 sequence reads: CASSLRTPDYEQYF. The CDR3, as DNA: TGTGCCAGCAGTCTCCGGACCCCCGACTACGAGCAGTACTTC.

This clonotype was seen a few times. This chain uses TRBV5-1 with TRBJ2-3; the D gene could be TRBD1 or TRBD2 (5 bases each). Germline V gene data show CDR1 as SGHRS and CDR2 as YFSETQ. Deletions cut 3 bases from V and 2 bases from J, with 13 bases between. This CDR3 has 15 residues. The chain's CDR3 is CASSSRDGFTDTQYF. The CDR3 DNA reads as TGCGCCAGCAGCTCCCGGGACGGATTCACAGATACGCAGTATTTT.

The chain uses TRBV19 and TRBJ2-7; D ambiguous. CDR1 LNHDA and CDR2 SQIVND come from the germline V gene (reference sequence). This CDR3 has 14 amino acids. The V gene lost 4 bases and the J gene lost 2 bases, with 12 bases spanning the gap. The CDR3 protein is CASSTTGLPYEQYF. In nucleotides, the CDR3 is TGTGCCAGTAGTACCACCGGGCTTCCCTACGAGCAGTACTTC.

This CDR3 reads CASSSNKAEILTDTQYF. The CDR3 nucleotides read TGCGCCAGCAGCTCCAACAAGGCGGAGATCCTCACAGATACGCAGTATTTT. The rearrangement uses TRBV5-1 and TRBJ2-3; D is unresolved. The CDR3 contains 17 residues. Trimming shortened V by 3 bases and J by 2 bases, and 19 bases separated the two germline ends. CDR1 is SGHRS and CDR2 is YFSETQ in the germline V gene.

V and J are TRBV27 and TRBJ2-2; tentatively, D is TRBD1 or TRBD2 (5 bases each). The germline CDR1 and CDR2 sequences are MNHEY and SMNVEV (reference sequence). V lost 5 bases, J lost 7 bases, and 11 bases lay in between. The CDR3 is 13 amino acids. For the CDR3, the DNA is TGTGCCAGCAGTAAGGGGACGGTCGGGGAGCTGTTTTTT. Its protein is CASSKGTVGELFF.

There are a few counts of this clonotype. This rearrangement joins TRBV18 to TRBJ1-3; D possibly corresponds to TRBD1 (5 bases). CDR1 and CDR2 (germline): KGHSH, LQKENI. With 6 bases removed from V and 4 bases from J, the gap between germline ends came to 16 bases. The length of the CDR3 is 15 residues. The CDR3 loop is CASSNRGTGGNTIYF. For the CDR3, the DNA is TGTGCCAGCTCTAACCGGGGGACGGGCGGAAACACCATATATTTT.